The rows below give T cell receptor beta chains drawn from one sample of a study of blood T cell repertoires in COVID-19. The data were produced by immunoSEQ multiplex PCR, yet TCRdb's version contains in-frame clones alone and is incomplete. The sample yields about 240,000 clones, approximately 87% seen once. Sequencing was performed on peripheral blood. These receptors were taken from a man aged 60 to 75 with acute or convalescent COVID-19. The CDR3 runs from the conserved cysteine through the conserved F or W. A D gene is named only where the DNA matches it firmly. Clone size is shown for a subset of rows, as once, few, many or a class of expanded clone.

D | size | J | V | CDR3 | DNA
. | . | TRBJ1-5 | TRBV28 | CASSPPRGQPQHF | TGTGCCAGCAGTCCTCCCCGGGGGCAGCCCCAGCATTTT
. | once | TRBJ2-1 | TRBV7-3 | CASSPSRGTYNEQFF | TGTGCCAGCAGCCCCTCTCGCGGGACCTACAATGAGCAGTTCTTC
. | . | TRBJ1-1 | TRBV19 | CASTSQARDGYTEAFF | TGTGCCAGTACCAGCCAGGCACGGGATGGGTACACTGAAGCTTTCTTT
. | . | TRBJ1-1 | TRBV4-3 | CASSPGASNTEAFF | TGCGCCAGCAGCCCAGGGGCGTCGAACACTGAAGCTTTCTTT
TRBD1 | once | TRBJ2-7 | TRBV28 | CASSSWGTGVHEQYF | TGTGCCAGCAGTTCGTGGGGGACAGGGGTCCACGAGCAGTACTTC
. | . | TRBJ1-2 | TRBV6-2/TRBV6-3 | CASSWADYGYTF | TGTGCCAGCAGTTGGGCAGACTATGGCTACACCTTC
. | . | TRBJ2-3 | TRBV28 | CASSFPDRFTDTQYF | TGTGCCAGCAGTTTCCCGGACAGATTCACAGATACGCAGTATTTT
TRBD1 | once | TRBJ2-1 | TRBV11-3 | CASSLEGTGSYNEQFF | TGTGCCAGCAGCTTAGAGGGGACAGGGAGTTACAATGAGCAGTTCTTC
. | . | TRBJ1-1 | TRBV4-3 | CASSRVQLNTEAFF | TGCGCCAGCAGCCGCGTTCAATTGAACACTGAAGCTTTCTTT
TRBD2 | . | TRBJ2-7 | TRBV9 | CASSVGAGAGEQYF | TGTGCCAGCAGCGTAGGGGCGGGAGCTGGGGAGCAGTACTTC
TRBD1 | once | TRBJ2-3 | TRBV29-1 | CSHDRDTDTQYF | TGCAGCCATGACAGGGACACAGATACGCAGTATTTT
TRBD2 | . | TRBJ2-5 | TRBV29-1 | CSAGLAETQYF | TGCAGCGCGGGACTAGCAGAGACCCAGTACTTC
TRBD2 | . | TRBJ2-1 | TRBV9 | CASSVAGGTLPNEQFF | TGTGCCAGCAGCGTAGCGGGGGGGACCCTCCCGAATGAGCAGTTCTTC
. | . | TRBJ1-5 | TRBV19 | CASTRGQGNQPQHF | TGTGCCAGTACAAGAGGGCAGGGGAATCAGCCCCAGCATTTT
TRBD1 | . | TRBJ1-2 | TRBV5-1 | CASSLEPGTGYGYTF | TGCGCCAGCAGCTTGGAACCCGGGACAGGGTATGGCTACACCTTC
. | . | TRBJ2-7 | TRBV18 | CASSPSGVDYEQYF | TGTGCCAGCTCACCTTCAGGGGTGGACTACGAGCAGTACTTC
TRBD2 | . | TRBJ2-1 | TRBV19 | CASSGIAGDNEQFF | TGTGCCAGTAGTGGAATAGCGGGAGACAATGAGCAGTTCTTC
. | . | TRBJ2-3 | TRBV6-1 | CASSEFQGWTDTQYF | TGTGCCAGCAGTGAATTTCAGGGTTGGACAGATACGCAGTATTTT
. | . | TRBJ1-1 | TRBV5-1 | CASSLEWGRTEAFF | TGCGCCAGCAGCTTGGAATGGGGCCGGACTGAAGCTTTCTTT
. | . | TRBJ1-2 | TRBV7-2 | CASSLAGGRQTYNYGYTF | TGTGCCAGCAGCTTAGCGGGGGGGAGACAGACGTATAACTATGGCTACACCTTC
. | . | TRBJ2-3 | TRBV7-9 | CASSLPEGGMNTQYF | TGTGCCAGCAGCTTACCGGAGGGTGGCATGAATACGCAGTATTTT
. | . | TRBJ1-3 | TRBV7-2 | CASSSDWTFRSGNTIYF | TGTGCCAGCAGCTCTGATTGGACTTTCCGCTCTGGAAACACCATATATTTT
TRBD2 | . | TRBJ2-1 | TRBV28 | CASSPRTSGRYNEQFF | TGTGCCAGCAGTCCCCGGACTAGCGGGAGGTACAATGAGCAGTTCTTC
. | . | TRBJ2-2 | TRBV9 | CASSVLAANTGELFF | TGTGCCAGCAGCGTACTGGCGGCGAACACCGGGGAGCTGTTTTTT
. | . | TRBJ1-1 | TRBV5-1 | CASSLAVNTEAFF | TGCGCCAGCAGCTTAGCTGTGAACACTGAAGCTTTCTTT
. | . | TRBJ1-5 | TRBV10-3 | CAISEGVSNQPQHF | TGTGCCATCAGTGAAGGGGTCAGCAATCAGCCCCAGCATTTT
. | . | TRBJ2-7 | TRBV28 | CASSPHDRRNYEQYF | TGTGCCAGCAGTCCACACGACAGGAGGAATTACGAGCAGTACTTC